This T cell receptor beta chain was observed in a study of cytomegalovirus exposure and HLA in healthy donors (dated by TCRdb to the late 2010s). Describing the broader study: According to an earlier analysis of several hundred of the donors, 200 million or so T cells yielded 90 million to 140 million unique TCR beta sequences and roughly 280 Gb of sequence data. About 310 gigabases of sequencing data and approximately 85 million unique TCR sequences were included in an early release covering several hundred HLA-typed donors. Among the roughly 410 genotyped donors, 75% to 90% belonged to the genetic ancestry cluster associated with self-reported Caucasian donors. The study was designed to test whether signatures of past pathogen exposure could be identified by cataloging public T cell receptors. The study used immunosequencing to profile the T cell repertoires of approximately 650 subjects and linked those repertoires to cytomegalovirus serostatus. In addition to the first cohort of about 650 subjects, a separate validation cohort of approximately 130 different subjects was used. To predict cytomegalovirus infection status, the study brought together high-throughput TCR immunosequencing, statistical association of individual TCRs with disease status, and machine learning. To study patterns of TCR occurrence, a later analysis re-analyzed previously published TCR beta repertoires from around 660 donors and added high-resolution HLA genotyping. Rather than using new phenotypic data, the later analysis identified candidate immune exposures from TCR beta sequences and from how often those sequences occurred across donors. To decide whether each TCR beta V gene segment behaved as functional or pseudogenic, an earlier analysis of some 540 of the donors relied on high-throughput TCR beta sequencing. Donor age, sex, ethnicity and CMV serostatus were collected together with the repertoire data. A later genetic analysis took genome-wide SNP genotypes for 398 of the 666 donors and used that subset as a discovery cohort. All discovery cohort repertoires had been generated using a single sequencing platform. HLA typing included class I and class II loci at four-digit resolution. Typing coverage varied by locus: 629-630 donors for A, B, C, DRB1 and DQB1; under 550 for DQA1; over 600 for DPA1; 450 to 480 for DPB1. Four to six DR-DQ haplotypes were handled as single units for association and clustering because linkage in the cohort was strong. Among some 400 genotyped donors of the cohort, an average of about 240,000 unique TCR beta nucleotide sequences were sequenced per donor, roughly 20% of them non-productive. On the study overall, not on this receptor specifically: An earlier analysis of approximately 530 of the donors showed that most TCR beta V segments appeared in productive rearrangements either about 87% or about 30% of the time, which broadly matched IMGT annotations. CMV serostatus was the only immune exposure information available for the cohort. Linkage disequilibrium might explain the correlated functional status among segregating V segments, but an unknown experimental factor could not be ruled out. A later analysis found that most CMV-associated TCR beta chains appeared HLA-restricted, with HLA associations seemingly driven largely by CMV exposure. It was suggested by the authors that the approach could potentially be generalized to other disease states and immunological phenotypes. The classifier was reported to diagnose cytomegalovirus status with high specificity and sensitivity in both the original and validation cohorts. In a later genetic analysis, fewer N-insertions in productive TCRs were reported among donors in an Asian-associated ancestry cluster than the 666-donor mean. When HLA alleles, especially DR and DQ, strongly co-occurred, attributing TCR associations to individual alleles was difficult. A cluster of highly shared sequence variants was judged likely to be a technical artifact of the sequencing pipeline. The cohort was sequenced for TCR beta chains only, and without alpha or paired-chain data the features that could be detected were limited. V-gene and J-gene trimming of TCR beta chains was associated with a missense DCLRE1C variant in a later genetic analysis, and the association was replicated in an independent cohort. The presence/absence analyses assumed that sequencing depth was roughly uniform across donors, and that assumption may not be true. At a false discovery rate of 0.05, a later analysis linked about 17,000 TCR beta sequences to specific HLA alleles. In a later analysis, the rate of TCR association differed among HLA loci, with DRB1 alleles having the most associated TCRs and HLA-C alleles having the fewest. Over 15 rarely observed V segments, including chromosome 9 orphons, were excluded from the earlier analysis of several hundred of the donors because counts were too low. In vitro tests confirmed that a few of the cytomegalovirus-associated TCR beta chains recognize cytomegalovirus antigens. The 87-base-pair reads could not distinguish some IMGT-functional V segments, including TRBV6-2 and TRBV6-3, so those segments were excluded. A further reported finding was that TCR beta sequences accurately predicted the HLA-A and HLA-B alleles for most subjects in the first cohort. A total of about 180 TCR beta chains were listed by the study as associated with cytomegalovirus. Because some donors lacked HLA typing at each locus, the association tests relied only on the typed subset. Across donors, most TCR sequences were observed very rarely, whereas some public TCRs were present in many individuals. According to a later analysis, parvovirus B19, influenza, CMV and Epstein-Barr virus appeared linked to several top co-occurrence clusters. Compared with equally common non-associated chains, HLA-associated TCR beta chains in a later analysis were more clonally expanded and had lower generation probabilities.

The cohort comprised under 700 healthy bone marrow donors. All cohort members were sampled while nominally healthy, although unrecorded immune exposures were likely present. The donor was CMV seronegative and was included in the group of a few hundred seronegative cohort members. Every donor gave a peripheral blood sample, and the peripheral blood mononuclear cells from that sample were used for TCR beta sequencing. The Qiagen DNeasy Blood Extraction Kit was used to extract genomic DNA from the blood cell samples. Points on this clone: Its antigen target is currently unknown. No base quality values were provided; no much bigger clone lies one nucleotide off.

To prepare the library, the immunoSEQ multiplex PCR assay was applied. A mixture of 60 forward primers for TCR Vbeta segments and 13 reverse primers for TCR Jbeta segments was used in the multiplex PCR. Amplification of the CDR3 region of rearranged TCR beta genes was performed with a multiplex PCR assay on genomic DNA. Amplified TCR beta libraries were sequenced as 87-base-pair reads on the Illumina HiSeq System. In the authors' own workflow: A later analysis tallied 75 million to 95 million unique TCR beta chains across the 666 repertoires, and around 9.9 million of those chains were shared by two or more donors. Raw reads were error-corrected and collapsed into unique sequences with a nearest-neighbor algorithm that merged closely related sequences to remove PCR and sequencing errors. Alignment of CDR3 sequences to IMGT reference sequences was used to assign V, D and J gene segments. For a sequence to be retained, a match of at least six nucleotides was required to both a V gene segment and a J gene segment. A rearrangement was called productive if the CDR3 had no stop codons and remained in frame with V and J, and every other rearrangement was called non-productive. Following IMGT convention, CDR3 was defined as the stretch from the second conserved V-encoded cysteine to the conserved J-encoded phenylalanine. The earlier analysis of approximately 500 of the donors excluded sequences that lacked an unambiguous match to a single V gene segment. An earlier analysis of 587 of the donors classified V segments as functional when productive rearrangements were above 56.7% and as segregating when the standard deviation between donors was above 5%. A statistical classification framework was built for diagnosing cytomegalovirus status from the catalog of TCR beta chain sequences. V and J gene assignment, in a later analysis, came from comparing TCR nucleotide sequences with IMGT/GENE-DB human TR gene sequences. The TCRdist pipeline was used in a later analysis to assign CDR3 sequences and most-parsimonious VDJ recombination scenarios. In a later analysis, each TCR beta chain was defined by its CDR3 amino acid sequence together with its V-gene family, and reads lacking a unique V-gene family were excluded. In a later analysis, some 600 highly shared, low-generation-probability nucleotide sequences were removed to address suspected cross-contamination and a sequencing artifact. A later analysis calculated a clonal expansion index for each public chain from normalized within-repertoire ranks of inferred template counts. In a later analysis, generation probabilities were computed using a VDJ recombination model fitted to out-of-frame rearrangements, and the results were checked against IGoR. A later analysis scored TCR-TCR, TCR-HLA and TCR-CMV co-occurrence with hypergeometric tests, applying a repertoire-size bias correction to TCR pairs. In a later analysis, false discovery rates were estimated by permuting HLA or CMV assignments 20 times. In a later analysis, co-occurring TCRs were grouped using DBSCAN, and TCRdist sequence similarity was added for clustering within HLA-allele-positive subsets. Repertoires with fewer than 30,000 or more than 120,000 public chains, plus five repertoires with anomalous nucleotide sharing, were excluded from co-occurrence clustering. Drawn from immuneACCESS, this table holds only the in-frame rearrangements with V and J called that TCRdb kept. Clones are partly lost; checked studies trace under half to an unresolved V gene and leave the rest unexplained. V, J and clone size derive from that table, while D and trimming were established from the DNA sequence. This sample holds roughly 200,000 clones; over 80% were observed only once. The ten largest clonotypes hold around 1.2% of the sample.

Here V drops 4 bases and J drops 3 bases, and the junction holds 6 bases not matched to any gene. The CDR3 contains 14 residues, cysteine and phenylalanine counted. Just CDR3 DNA is preserved here, 42 bases in frame from base 1. The germline V gene supplies CDR1 SGHRS and CDR2 YFSETQ. The chain was built from TRBV5-1 and TRBJ1-2; TRBD1 fits 7 bases in the junction. The sequencing input was PBMCs. The source is a man aged 25-40 years in good health and CMV-seronegative. The CDR3 protein is CASSPDRPYYGYTF. The DNA sequence follows: TGCGCCAGCAGCCCGGACAGGCCCTACTATGGCTACACCTTC.